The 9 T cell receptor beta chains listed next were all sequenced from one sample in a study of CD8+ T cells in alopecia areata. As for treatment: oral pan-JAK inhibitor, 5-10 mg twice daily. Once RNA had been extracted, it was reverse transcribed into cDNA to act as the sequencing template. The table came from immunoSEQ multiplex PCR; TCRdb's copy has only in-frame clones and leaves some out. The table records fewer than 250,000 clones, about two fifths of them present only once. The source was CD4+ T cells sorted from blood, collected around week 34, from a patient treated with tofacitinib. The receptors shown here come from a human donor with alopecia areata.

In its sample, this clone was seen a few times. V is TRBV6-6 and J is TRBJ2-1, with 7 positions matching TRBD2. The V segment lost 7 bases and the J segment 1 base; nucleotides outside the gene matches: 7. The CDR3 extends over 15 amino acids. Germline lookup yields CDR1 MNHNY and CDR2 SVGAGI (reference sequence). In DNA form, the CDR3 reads TGTGCCAGCACTCAGGTCGGGAGGTCCTACAATGAGCAGTTCTTC. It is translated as CASTQVGRSYNEQFF.

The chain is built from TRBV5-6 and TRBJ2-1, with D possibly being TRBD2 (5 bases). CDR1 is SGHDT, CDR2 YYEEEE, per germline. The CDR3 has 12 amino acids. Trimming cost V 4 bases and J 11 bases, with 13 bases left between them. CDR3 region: CASSTTDYQQFF. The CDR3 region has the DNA TGTGCCAGCAGCACTACCGACTACCAGCAGTTCTTC.

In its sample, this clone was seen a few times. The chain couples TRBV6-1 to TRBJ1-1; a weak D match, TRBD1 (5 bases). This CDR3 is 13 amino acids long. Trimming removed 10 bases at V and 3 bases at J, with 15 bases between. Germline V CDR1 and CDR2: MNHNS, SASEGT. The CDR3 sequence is CATLGVRYTEAFF. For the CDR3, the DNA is TGTGCCACCTTAGGGGTGCGGTACACTGAAGCTTTCTTT.

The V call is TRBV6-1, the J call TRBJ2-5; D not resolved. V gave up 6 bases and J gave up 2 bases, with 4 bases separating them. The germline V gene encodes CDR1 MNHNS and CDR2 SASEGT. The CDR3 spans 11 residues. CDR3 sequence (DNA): TGTGCCAGCAGCCAACAAGAGACCCAGTACTTC. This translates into CASSQQETQYF.

CDR3 protein: CASSLTRARGNTIYF. DNA of the CDR3: TGTGCCAGCAGCTTGACCCGGGCCCGAGGAAACACCATATATTTT. The gene calls are TRBV7-9 and TRBJ1-3; D remains unclear. CDR3 length equals 15 residues. From germline, CDR1 is SEHNR and CDR2 FQNEAQ (reference sequence). Deletions cut 3 bases from V and 4 bases from J, with 13 bases between.

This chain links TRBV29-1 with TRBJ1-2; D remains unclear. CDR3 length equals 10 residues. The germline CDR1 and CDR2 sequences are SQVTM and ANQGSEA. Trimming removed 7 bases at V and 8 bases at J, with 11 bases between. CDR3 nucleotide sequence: TGCAGCGCCGACGTTGGCGGCTACACCTTC. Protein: CSADVGGYTF. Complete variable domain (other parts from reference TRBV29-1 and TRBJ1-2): SAVISQKPSRDICQRGTSLTIQCQVDSQVTMMFWYRQQPGQSLTLIATANQGSEATYESGFVIDKFPISRPNLTFSTLTVSNMSPEDSSIYLCSADVGGYTFGSGTRLTVV.

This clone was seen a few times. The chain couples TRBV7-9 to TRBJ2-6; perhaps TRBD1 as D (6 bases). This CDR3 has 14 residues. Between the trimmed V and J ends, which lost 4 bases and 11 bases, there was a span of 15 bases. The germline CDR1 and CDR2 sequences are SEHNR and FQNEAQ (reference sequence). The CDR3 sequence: CASSWRQEGHVLTF. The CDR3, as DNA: TGTGCCAGCAGCTGGAGACAGGAAGGGCACGTCCTGACTTTC.

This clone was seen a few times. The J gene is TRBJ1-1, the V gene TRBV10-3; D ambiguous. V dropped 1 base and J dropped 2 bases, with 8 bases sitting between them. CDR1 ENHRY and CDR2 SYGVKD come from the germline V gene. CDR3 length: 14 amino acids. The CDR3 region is CAISEYSQNTEAFF. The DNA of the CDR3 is TGTGCCATCAGTGAGTACAGCCAAAACACTGAAGCTTTCTTT.

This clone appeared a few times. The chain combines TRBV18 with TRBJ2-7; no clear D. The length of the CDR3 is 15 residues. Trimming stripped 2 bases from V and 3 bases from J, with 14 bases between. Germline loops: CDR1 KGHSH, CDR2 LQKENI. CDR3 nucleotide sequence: TGTGCCAGCTCACCATTGGGATCGGCGGACTACGAGCAGTACTTC. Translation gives CASSPLGSADYEQYF.